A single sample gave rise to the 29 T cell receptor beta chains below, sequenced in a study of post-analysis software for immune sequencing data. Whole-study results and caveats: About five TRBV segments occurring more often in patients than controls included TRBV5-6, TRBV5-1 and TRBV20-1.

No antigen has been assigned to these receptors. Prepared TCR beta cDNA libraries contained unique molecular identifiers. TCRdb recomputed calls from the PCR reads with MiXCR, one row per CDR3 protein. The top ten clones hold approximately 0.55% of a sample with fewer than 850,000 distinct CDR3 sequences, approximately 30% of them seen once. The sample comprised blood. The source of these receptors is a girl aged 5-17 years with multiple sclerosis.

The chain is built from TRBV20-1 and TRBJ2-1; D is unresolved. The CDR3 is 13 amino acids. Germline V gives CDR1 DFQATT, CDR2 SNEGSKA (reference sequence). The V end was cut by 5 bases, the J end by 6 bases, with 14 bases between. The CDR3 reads CSARPPRGNEQFF. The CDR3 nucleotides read TGCAGTGCTCGTCCGCCAAGAGGCAATGAGCAGTTCTTC.

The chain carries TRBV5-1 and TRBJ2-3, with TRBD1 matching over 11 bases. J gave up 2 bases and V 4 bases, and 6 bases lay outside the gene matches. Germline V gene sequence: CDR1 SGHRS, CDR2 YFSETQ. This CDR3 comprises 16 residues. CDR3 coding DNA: TGCGCCAGCAGCGACCTGGGACAGGGGGACACAGATACGCAGTATTTT. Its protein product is CASSDLGQGDTDTQYF.

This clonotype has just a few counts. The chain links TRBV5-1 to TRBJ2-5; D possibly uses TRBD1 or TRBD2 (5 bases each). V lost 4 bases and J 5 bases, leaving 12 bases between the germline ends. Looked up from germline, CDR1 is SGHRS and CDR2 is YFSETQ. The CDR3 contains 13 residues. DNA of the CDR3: TGCGCCAGCAGCCGGGACGTCTCGGAGACCCAGTACTTC. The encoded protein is CASSRDVSETQYF.

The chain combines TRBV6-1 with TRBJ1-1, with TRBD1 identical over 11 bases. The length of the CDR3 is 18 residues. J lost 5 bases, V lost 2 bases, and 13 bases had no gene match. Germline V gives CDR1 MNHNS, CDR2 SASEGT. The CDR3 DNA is TGTGCCAGCAGTGAACGCCTCCTCGGACAGGGGGCTTTGACTGAAGCTTTCTTT. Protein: CASSERLLGQGALTEAFF.

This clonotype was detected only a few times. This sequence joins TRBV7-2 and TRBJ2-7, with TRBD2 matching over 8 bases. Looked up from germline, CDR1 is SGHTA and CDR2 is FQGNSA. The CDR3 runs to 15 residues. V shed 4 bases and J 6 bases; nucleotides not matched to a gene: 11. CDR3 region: CASSSGGTRLPEQYF. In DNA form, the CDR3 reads TGTGCCAGCAGCTCCGGCGGGACTAGGCTACCCGAGCAGTACTTC. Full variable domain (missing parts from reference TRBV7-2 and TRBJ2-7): GAGVSQSPSNKVTEKGKDVELRCDPISGHTALYWYRQSLGQGLEFLIYFQGNSAPDKSGLPSDRFSAERTGGSVSTLTIQRTQQEDSAVYLCASSSGGTRLPEQYFGPGTRLTVT.

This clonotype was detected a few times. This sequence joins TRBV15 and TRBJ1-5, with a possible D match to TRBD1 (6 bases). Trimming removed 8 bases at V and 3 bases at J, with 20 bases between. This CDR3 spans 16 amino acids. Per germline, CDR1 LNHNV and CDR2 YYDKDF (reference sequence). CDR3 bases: TGTGCCACCGGACGGGGGGCTCAATCCCCCAATCAGCCCCAGCATTTT. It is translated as CATGRGAQSPNQPQHF.

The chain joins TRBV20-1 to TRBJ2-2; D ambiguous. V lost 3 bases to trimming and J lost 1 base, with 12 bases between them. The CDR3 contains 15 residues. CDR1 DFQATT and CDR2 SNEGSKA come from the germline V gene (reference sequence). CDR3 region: CSASMGNRNTGELFF. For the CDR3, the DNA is TGCAGTGCTAGTATGGGGAACAGGAACACCGGGGAGCTGTTTTTT.

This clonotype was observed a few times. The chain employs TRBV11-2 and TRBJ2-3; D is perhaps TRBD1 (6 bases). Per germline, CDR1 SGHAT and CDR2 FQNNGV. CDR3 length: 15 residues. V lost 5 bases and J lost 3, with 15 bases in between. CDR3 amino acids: CASSPVRDTTDTQYF. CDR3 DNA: TGTGCCAGCAGCCCCGTACGGGACACTACAGATACGCAGTATTTT.

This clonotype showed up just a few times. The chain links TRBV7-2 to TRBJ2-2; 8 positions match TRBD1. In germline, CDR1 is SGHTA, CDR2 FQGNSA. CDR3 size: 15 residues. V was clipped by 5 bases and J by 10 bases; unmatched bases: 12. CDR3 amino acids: CASSLLRTGLLELFF. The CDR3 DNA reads TGTGCCAGCAGCCTACTCAGGACAGGGCTGTTGGAGCTGTTTTTT.

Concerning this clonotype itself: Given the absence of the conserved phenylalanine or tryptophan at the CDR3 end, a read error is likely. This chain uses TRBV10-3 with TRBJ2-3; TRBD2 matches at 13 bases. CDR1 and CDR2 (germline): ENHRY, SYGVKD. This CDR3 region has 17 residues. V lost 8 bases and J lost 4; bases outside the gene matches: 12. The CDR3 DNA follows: TGTGCCATCGGGACCGGGACTAGCGGGAAAGGAGCAGATACGCAGTATTGT. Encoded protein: CAIGTGTSGKGADTQYC.

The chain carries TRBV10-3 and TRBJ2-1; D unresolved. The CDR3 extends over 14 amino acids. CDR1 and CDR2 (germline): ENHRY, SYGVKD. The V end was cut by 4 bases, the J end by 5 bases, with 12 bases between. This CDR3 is CAISVSMVDNEQFF. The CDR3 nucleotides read TGTGCCATCAGTGTGTCGATGGTAGACAATGAGCAGTTCTTC.

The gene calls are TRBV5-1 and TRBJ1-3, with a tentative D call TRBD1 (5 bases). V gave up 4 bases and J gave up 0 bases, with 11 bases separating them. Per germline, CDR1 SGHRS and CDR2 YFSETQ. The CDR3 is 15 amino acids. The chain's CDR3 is CASSPGRNSGNTIYF. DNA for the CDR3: TGCGCCAGCAGCCCGGGACGGAACTCTGGAAACACCATATATTTT.

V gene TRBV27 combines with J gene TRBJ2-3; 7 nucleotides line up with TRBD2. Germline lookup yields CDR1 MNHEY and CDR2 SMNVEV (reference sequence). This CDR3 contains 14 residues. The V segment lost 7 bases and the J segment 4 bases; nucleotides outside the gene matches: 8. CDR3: CASNRNAGADTQYF. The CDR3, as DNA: TGTGCCAGCAATCGAAATGCGGGGGCAGATACGCAGTATTTT.

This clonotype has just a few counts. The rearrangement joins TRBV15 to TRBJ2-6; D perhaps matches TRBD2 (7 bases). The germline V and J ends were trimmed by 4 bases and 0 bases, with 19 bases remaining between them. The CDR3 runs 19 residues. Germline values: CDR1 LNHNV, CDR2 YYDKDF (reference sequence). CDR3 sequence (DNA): TGTGCCACCAGCATCCTAGGGGGGGCCCATCTCTCTGGGGCCAACGTCCTGACTTTC. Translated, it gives CATSILGGAHLSGANVLTF.

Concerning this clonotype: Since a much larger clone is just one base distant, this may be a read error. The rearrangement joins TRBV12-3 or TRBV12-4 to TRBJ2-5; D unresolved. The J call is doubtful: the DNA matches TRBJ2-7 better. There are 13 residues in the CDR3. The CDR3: CASRLQAGYEQYF. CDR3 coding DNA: TGTGCCAGCAGGTTGCAGGCCGGATACGAGCAGTACTTC.

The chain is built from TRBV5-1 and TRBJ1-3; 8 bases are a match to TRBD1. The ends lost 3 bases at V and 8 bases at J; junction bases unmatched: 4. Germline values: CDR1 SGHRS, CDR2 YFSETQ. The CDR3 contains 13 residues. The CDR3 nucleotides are TGCGCCAGCAGCTACGACAGGGGAGACACCATATATTTT. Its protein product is CASSYDRGDTIYF. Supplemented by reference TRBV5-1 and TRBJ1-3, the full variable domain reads KAGVTQTPRYLIKTRGQQVTLSCSPISGHRSVSWYQQTPGQGLQFLFEYFSETQRNKGNFPGRFSGRQFSNSRSEMNVSTLELGDSALYLCASSYDRGDTIYFGEGSWLTVV.

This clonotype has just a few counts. CDR3 region: CASSLDGGSGYEQYF. DNA for the CDR3: TGTGCCAGCAGCTTAGACGGCGGAAGCGGCTACGAGCAGTACTTC. The chain recombines TRBV5-6 with TRBJ2-5; TRBD2 might be the D (5 bases). The J call may be mistaken, given a closer DNA end match to TRBJ2-7. Germline lookup yields CDR1 SGHDT and CDR2 YYEEEE. The CDR3 extends over 15 amino acids.

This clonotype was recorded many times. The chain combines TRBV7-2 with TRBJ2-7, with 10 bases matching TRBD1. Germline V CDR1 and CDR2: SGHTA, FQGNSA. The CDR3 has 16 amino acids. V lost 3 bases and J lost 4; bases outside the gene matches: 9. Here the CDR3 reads CASSFPPGQGKYEQYF. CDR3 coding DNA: TGTGCCAGCAGCTTTCCCCCGGGACAGGGGAAATACGAGCAGTACTTC.

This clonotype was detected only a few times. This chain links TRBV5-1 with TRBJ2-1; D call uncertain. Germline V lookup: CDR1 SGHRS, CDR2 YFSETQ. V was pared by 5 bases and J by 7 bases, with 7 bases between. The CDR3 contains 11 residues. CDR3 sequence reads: CASRYSNEQFF. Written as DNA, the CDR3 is TGCGCCAGCAGATACTCTAATGAGCAGTTCTTC.

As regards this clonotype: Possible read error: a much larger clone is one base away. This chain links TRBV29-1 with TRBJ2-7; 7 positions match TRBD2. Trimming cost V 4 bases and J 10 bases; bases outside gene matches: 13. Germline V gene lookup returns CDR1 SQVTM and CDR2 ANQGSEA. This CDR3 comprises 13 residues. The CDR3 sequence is CSVVGAGYEAQYF. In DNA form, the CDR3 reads TGCAGCGTTGTGGGAGCGGGATATGAGGCCCAGTACTTC.

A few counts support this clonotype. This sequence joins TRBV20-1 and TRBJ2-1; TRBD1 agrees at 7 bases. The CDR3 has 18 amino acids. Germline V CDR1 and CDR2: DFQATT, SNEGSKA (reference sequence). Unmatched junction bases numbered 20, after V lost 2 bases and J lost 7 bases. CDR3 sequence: CSARRGPTTGDGENEQFF. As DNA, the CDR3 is TGCAGTGCTAGACGGGGTCCCACTACAGGGGACGGCGAGAATGAGCAGTTCTTC.

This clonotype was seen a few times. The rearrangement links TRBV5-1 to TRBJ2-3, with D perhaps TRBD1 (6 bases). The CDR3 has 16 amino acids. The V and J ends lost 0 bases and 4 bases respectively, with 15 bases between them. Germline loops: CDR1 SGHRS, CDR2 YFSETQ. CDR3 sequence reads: CASSLVVGRGPDTQYF. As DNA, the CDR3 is TGCGCCAGCAGCTTGGTGGTTGGCAGGGGACCAGATACGCAGTATTTT.

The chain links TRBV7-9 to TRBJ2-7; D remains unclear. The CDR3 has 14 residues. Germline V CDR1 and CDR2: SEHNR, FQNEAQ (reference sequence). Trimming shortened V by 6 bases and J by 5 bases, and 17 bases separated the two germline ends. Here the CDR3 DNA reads TGTGCCAGCAGGCTCCCGGGCGAAGCTAACGAGCAGTACTTC. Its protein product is CASRLPGEANEQYF. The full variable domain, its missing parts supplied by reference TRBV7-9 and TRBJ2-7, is DTGVSQNPRHKITKRGQNVTFRCDPISEHNRLYWYRQTLGQGPEFLTYFQNEAQLEKSRLLSDRFSAERPKGSFSTLEIQRTEQGDSAMYLCASRLPGEANEQYFGPGTRLTVT.

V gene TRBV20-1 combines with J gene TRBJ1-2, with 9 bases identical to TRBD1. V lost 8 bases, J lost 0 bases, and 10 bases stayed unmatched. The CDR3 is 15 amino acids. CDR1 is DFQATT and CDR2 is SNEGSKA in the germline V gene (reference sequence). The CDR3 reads CSPPGQGASNYGYTF. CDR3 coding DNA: TGCAGTCCGCCGGGACAGGGCGCGTCTAACTATGGCTACACCTTC.

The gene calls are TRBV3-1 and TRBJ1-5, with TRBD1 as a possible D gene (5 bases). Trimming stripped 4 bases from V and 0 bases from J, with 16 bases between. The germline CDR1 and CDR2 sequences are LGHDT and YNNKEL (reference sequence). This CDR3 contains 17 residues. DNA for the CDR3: TGTGCCAGCAGCCCAGGCGGGGGACCCACTAGCAATCAGCCCCAGCATTTT. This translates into CASSPGGGPTSNQPQHF.

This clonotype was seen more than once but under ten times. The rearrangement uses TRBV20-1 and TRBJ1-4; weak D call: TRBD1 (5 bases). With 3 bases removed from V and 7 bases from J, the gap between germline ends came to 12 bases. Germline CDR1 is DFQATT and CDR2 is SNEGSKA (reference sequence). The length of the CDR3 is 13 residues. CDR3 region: CSARRQGGEKLFF. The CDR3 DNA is TGCAGTGCTAGGAGGCAGGGAGGTGAAAAACTGTTTTTT.

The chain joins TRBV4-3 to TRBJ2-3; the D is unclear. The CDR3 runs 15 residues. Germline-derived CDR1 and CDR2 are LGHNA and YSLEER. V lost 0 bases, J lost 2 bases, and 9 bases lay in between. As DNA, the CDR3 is TGCGCCAGCAGCCAAGATTCCCACACCACAGATACGCAGTATTTT. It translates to CASSQDSHTTDTQYF.

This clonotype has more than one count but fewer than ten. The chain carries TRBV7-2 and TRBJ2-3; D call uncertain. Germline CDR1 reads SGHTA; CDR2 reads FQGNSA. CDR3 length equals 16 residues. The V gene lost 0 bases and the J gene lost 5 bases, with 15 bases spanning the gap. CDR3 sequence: CASSLANSLVRDTQYF. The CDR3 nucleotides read TGTGCCAGCAGCTTAGCTAACTCTCTGGTGCGAGATACGCAGTATTTT.

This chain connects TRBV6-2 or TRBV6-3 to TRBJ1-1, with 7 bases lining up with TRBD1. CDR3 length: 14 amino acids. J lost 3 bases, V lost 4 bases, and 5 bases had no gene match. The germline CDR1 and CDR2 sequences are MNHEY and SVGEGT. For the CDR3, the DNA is TGTGCCAGCAGTTGGCACACAGGGGACACTGAAGCTTTCTTT. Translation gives CASSWHTGDTEAFF.